What follows are 6 T cell receptor beta chains derived from one specimen sequenced in a study of T-cell reconstitution after alpha-beta-depleted transplantation in children. The TCRbeta library incorporated unique molecular identifiers. From the PCR reads, TCRdb called clonotypes with MiXCR, one entry per CDR3 protein. The sample contains 150,000 to 250,000 distinct CDR3 sequences, more than 12% of which appear only once. The sample here was PBMCs from the stem cell graft donor, taken from the stem cell graft. The source of these receptors is a human donor who donated a stem cell graft to a child with acute lymphoblastic leukemia.

This clonotype was observed at least ten times. This chain connects TRBV3-1 to TRBJ2-7; D gene uncertain. The germline gives CDR1 LGHDT, CDR2 YNNKEL (reference sequence). Trimming removed 5 bases from V and 3 bases from J, with 5 bases in between. The CDR3 runs 11 residues. The CDR3 loop reads CASSSYYEQYF. CDR3 nucleotide sequence: TGTGCCAGCAGCTCTTACTACGAGCAGTACTTC.

This clonotype was counted many times. V and J are TRBV29-1 and TRBJ2-7; D possibly corresponds to TRBD1 (6 bases). There are 14 residues in the CDR3. Germline V lookup: CDR1 SQVTM, CDR2 ANQGSEA. V lost 4 bases, J lost 2 bases, and 15 bases lay in between. The CDR3 sequence: CSVGNPGETYEQYF. The CDR3 DNA reads as TGCAGCGTTGGTAATCCAGGGGAAACCTACGAGCAGTACTTC.

This clonotype was observed many times. The gene calls are TRBV12-3 or TRBV12-4 and TRBJ1-2, with TRBD1 matching 10 bases. V was pared by 5 bases and J by 8 bases, with 5 bases of the junction left unmatched. CDR3 length: 13 amino acids. The CDR3 protein is CASSEGQGLGYTF. The CDR3 DNA reads TGTGCCAGCAGTGAGGGACAGGGGTTGGGCTACACCTTC.

Notes on this clonotype: One base away lies a much larger clone, so this may be a sequencing read error. The CDR3 carries no conserved terminal phenylalanine or tryptophan, so it likely arises from a read error. The chain uses TRBV5-1 and TRBJ2-2, with D unresolved. The V end lost 1 base, the J end lost 6 bases, and 13 bases lay between the germline ends. Germline lookup yields CDR1 SGHRS and CDR2 YFSETQ. CDR3 size: 15 residues. This CDR3 reads CASSLSASVSGELFL. The CDR3 bases are TGCGCCAGCAGCTTGTCGGCTAGTGTGTCCGGGGAGCTGTTTTTG.

This clonotype was found many times. This chain uses TRBV29-1 with TRBJ2-1; no clear D. The CDR3 runs to 12 residues. Germline V CDR1 and CDR2: SQVTM, ANQGSEA. V was shortened by 0 bases and J by 8 bases, with 8 bases between the two germline ends. The CDR3 coding sequence is TGCAGCGTTGAAGATAGGGTTCATGAGCAGTTCTTC. It encodes CSVEDRVHEQFF.

This clonotype was counted many times. J is TRBJ2-1 and V is TRBV18; a possible D gene is TRBD2 (6 bases). From germline, CDR1 is KGHSH and CDR2 LQKENI. This CDR3 comprises 14 residues. Trimming pared 3 bases from V and 1 base from J, leaving 7 bases between. CDR3 loop: CASSPSGSYNEQFF. For the CDR3, the DNA is TGTGCCAGCTCACCTAGCGGTTCCTACAATGAGCAGTTCTTC.